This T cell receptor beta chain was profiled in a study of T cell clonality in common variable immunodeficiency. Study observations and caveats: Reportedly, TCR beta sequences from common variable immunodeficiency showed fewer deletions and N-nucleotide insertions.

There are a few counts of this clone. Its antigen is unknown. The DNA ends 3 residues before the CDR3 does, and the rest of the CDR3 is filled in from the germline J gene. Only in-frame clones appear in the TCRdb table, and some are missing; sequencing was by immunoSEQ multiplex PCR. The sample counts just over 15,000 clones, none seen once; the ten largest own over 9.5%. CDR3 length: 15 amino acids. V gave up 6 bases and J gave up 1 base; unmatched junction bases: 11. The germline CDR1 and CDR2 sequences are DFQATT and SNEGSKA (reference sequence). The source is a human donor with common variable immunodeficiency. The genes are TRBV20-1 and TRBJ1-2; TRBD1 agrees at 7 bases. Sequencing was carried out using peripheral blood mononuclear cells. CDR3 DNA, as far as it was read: TGCAGTGCCCGAATCGGAACAGGGGATAACTATGGC. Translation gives CSARIGTGDNYG. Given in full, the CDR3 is CSARIGTGDNYGYTF.